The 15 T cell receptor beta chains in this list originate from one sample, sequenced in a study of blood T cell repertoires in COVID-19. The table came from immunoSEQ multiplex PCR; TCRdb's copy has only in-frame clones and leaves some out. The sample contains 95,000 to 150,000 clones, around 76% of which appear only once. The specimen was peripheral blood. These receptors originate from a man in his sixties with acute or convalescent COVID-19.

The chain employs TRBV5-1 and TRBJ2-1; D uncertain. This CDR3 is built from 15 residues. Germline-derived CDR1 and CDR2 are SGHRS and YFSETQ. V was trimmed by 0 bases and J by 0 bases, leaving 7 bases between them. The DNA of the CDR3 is TGCGCCAGCAGCTTGGATGGTAGCTCCTACAATGAGCAGTTCTTC. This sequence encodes CASSLDGSSYNEQFF.

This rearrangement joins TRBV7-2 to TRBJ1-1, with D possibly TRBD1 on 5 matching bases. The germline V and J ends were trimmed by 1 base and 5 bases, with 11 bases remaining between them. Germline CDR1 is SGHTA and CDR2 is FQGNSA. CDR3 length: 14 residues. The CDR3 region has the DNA TGTGCCAGCAGCTTAGTTCAGGGTCGAACTGAAGCTTTCTTT. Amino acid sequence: CASSLVQGRTEAFF. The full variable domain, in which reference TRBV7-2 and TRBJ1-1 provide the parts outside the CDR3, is GAGVSQSPSNKVTEKGKDVELRCDPISGHTALYWYRQSLGQGLEFLIYFQGNSAPDKSGLPSDRFSAERTGGSVSTLTIQRTQQEDSAVYLCASSLVQGRTEAFFGQGTRLTVV.

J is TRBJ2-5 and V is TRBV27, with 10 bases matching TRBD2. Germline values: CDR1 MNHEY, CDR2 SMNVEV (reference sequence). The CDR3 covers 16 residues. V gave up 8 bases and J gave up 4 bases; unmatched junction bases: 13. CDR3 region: CASCRGVAGGRETQYF. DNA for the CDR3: TGTGCCAGCTGCCGAGGGGTAGCGGGAGGTCGAGAGACCCAGTACTTC.

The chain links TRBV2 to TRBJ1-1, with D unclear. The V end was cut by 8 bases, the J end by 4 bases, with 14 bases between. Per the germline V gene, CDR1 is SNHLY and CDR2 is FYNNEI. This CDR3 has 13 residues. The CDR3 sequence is CASVRTTSTEAFF. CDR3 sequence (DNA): TGTGCCAGCGTAAGGACTACGAGCACTGAAGCTTTCTTT.

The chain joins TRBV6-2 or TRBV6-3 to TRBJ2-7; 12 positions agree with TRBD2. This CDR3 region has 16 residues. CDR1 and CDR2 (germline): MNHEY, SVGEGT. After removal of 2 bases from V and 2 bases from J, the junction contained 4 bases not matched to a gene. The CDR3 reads CASSYIGLAGTYEQYF. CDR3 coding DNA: TGTGCCAGCAGTTACATCGGACTAGCGGGGACCTACGAGCAGTACTTC.

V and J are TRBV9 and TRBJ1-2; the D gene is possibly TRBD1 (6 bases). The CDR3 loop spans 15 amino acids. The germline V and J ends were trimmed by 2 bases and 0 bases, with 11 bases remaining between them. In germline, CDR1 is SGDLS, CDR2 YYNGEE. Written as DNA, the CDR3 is TGTGCCAGCAGCGTTACCCAGGGGTCTAACTATGGCTACACCTTC. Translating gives CASSVTQGSNYGYTF.

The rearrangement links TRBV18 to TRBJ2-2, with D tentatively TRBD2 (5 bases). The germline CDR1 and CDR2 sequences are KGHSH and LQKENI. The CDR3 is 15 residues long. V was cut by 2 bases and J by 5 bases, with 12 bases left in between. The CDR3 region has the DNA TGTGCCAGCTCACCAAGGGAGTTAGCTACCGGGGAGCTGTTTTTT. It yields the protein CASSPRELATGELFF.

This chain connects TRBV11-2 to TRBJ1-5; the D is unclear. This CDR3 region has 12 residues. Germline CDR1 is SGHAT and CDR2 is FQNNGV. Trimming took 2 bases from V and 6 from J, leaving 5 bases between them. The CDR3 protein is CASSLSGQPQHF. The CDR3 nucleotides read TGTGCCAGCAGCTTATCGGGTCAGCCCCAGCATTTT. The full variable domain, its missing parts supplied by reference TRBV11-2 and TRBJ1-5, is EAGVAQSPRYKIIEKRQSVAFWCNPISGHATLYWYQQILGQGPKLLIQFQNNGVVDDSQLPKDRFSAERLKGVDSTLKIQPAKLEDSAVYLCASSLSGQPQHFGDGTRLSIL.

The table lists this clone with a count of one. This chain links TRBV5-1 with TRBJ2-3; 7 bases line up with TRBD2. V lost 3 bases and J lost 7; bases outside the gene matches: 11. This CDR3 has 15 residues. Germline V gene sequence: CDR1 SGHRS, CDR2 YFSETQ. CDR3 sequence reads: CASSWGGGGENTQYF. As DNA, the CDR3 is TGCGCCAGCAGCTGGGGGGGAGGTGGTGAAAATACGCAGTATTTT. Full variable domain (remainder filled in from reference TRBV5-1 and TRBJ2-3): KAGVTQTPRYLIKTRGQQVTLSCSPISGHRSVSWYQQTPGQGLQFLFEYFSETQRNKGNFPGRFSGRQFSNSRSEMNVSTLELGDSALYLCASSWGGGGENTQYFGPGTRLTVL.

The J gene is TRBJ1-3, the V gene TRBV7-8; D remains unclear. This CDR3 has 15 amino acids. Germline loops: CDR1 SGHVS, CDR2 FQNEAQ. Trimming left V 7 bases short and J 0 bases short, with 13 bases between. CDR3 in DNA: TGTGCCAGCACCCTAGCCGCGGGCTCTGGAAACACCATATATTTT. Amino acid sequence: CASTLAAGSGNTIYF.

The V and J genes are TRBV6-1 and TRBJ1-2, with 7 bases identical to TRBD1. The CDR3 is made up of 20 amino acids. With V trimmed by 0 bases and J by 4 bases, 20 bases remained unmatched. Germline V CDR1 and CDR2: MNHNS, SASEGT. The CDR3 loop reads CASSEATIIVKTGPGYGYTF. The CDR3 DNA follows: TGTGCCAGCAGTGAAGCAACAATAATCGTCAAGACAGGGCCTGGCTATGGCTACACCTTC.

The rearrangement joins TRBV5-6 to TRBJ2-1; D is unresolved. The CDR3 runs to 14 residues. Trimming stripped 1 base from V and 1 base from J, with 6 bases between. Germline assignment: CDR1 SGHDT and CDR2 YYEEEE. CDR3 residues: CASSLLQSYNEQFF. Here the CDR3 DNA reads TGTGCCAGCAGCTTGTTGCAGTCCTACAATGAGCAGTTCTTC.

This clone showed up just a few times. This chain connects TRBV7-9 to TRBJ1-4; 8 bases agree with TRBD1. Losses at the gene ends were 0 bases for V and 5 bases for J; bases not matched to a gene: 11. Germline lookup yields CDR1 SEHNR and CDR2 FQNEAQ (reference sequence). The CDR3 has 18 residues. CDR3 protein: CASSLASAGGGKNEKLFF. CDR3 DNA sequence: TGTGCCAGCAGCTTAGCGTCGGCAGGGGGCGGGAAGAATGAAAAACTGTTTTTT.

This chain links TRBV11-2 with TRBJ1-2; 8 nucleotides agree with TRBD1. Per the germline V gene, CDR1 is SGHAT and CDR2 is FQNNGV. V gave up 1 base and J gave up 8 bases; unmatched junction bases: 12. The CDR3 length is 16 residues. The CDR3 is CASSLGSRGRFVGYTF. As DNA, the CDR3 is TGTGCCAGCAGCTTAGGTAGCAGGGGGCGCTTCGTGGGCTACACCTTC.

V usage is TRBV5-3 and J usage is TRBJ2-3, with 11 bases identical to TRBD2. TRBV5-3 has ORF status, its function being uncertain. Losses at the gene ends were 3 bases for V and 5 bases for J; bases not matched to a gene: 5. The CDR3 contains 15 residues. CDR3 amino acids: CARSCGTSGRDTQYF. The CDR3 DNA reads TGTGCCAGAAGCTGTGGGACTAGCGGAAGAGATACGCAGTATTTT.